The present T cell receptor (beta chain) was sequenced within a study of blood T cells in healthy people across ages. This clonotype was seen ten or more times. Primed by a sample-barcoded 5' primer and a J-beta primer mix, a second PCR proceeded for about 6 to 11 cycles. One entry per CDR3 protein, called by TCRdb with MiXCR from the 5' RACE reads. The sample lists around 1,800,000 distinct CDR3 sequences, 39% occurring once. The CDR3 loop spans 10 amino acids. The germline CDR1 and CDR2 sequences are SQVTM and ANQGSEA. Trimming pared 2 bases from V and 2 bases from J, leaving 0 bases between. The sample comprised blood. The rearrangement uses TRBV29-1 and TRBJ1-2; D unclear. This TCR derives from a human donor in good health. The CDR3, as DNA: TGCAGCGTTGAAAACTATGGCTACACCTTC. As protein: CSVENYGYTF.